This record concerns one TCR beta chain sequence. TCRdb re-analysed the 5' RACE reads in MiXCR, keeping a single row per CDR3 protein. Here the sample spans 350,000 to 500,000 distinct CDR3 sequences, 20% to 30% being singletons. These data belong to a study of T-cell memory formation after mild COVID-19. The sequence derives from an adult woman who had mild COVID-19 (a few samples of this study predate the infection). Cell type and time point are not known. Specimen: PBMCs or a T cell subset sorted from them (not recorded which).

CDR3: CATSRPRDHNSPLHF. In DNA, the CDR3 is TGTGCCACCAGCAGGCCGCGGGACCATAATTCACCCCTCCACTTT. The rearrangement joins TRBV15 to TRBJ1-6, with D possibly matching TRBD1 (5 bases). Looked up from germline, CDR1 is LNHNV and CDR2 is YYDKDF (reference sequence). The CDR3 runs 15 residues. V dropped 3 bases and J dropped 5 bases, with 11 bases sitting between them.